This TCR beta chain derives from a study of shared clonotypes between healthy human individuals. Profiled with immunoSEQ multiplex PCR; TCRdb holds only in-frame clones, not every one. The data show about 490,000 clones, with roughly 78% seen just once and about 12% held by the top ten. J was trimmed by 3 bases and V by 4 bases; bases with no gene match: 7. CDR1 is LGHNA and CDR2 is YSLEER in the germline V gene. The CDR3 length is 15 residues. The receptor was derived from a woman in her thirties or forties in good health. Some clones in this sample may be carry-over from other donors' samples. Sequenced input: PBMCs. The chain recombines TRBV4-3 with TRBJ2-7; 9 bases are a match to TRBD1. The CDR3 sequence is CASSLDRGVGYEQYF. In DNA, the CDR3 is TGCGCCAGCAGCCTAGACAGGGGGGTCGGCTACGAGCAGTACTTC.